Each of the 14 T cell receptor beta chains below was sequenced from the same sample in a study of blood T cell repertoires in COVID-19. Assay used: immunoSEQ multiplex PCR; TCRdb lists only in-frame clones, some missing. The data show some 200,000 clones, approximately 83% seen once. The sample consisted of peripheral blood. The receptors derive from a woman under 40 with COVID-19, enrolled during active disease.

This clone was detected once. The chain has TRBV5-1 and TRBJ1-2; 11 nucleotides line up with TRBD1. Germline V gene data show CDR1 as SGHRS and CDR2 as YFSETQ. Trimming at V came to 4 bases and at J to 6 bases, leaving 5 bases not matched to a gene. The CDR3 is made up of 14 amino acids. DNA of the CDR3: TGCGCCAGCAGCCCGGGACAGGGGGGAGATGGCTACACCTTC. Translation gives CASSPGQGGDGYTF.

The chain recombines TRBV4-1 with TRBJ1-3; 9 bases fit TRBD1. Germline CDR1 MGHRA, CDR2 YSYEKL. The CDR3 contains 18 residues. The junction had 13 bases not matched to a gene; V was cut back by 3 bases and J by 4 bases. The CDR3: CASSQKETGQGKGNTIYF. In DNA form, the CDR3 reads TGCGCCAGCAGCCAGAAGGAAACAGGACAGGGGAAGGGAAACACCATATATTTT.

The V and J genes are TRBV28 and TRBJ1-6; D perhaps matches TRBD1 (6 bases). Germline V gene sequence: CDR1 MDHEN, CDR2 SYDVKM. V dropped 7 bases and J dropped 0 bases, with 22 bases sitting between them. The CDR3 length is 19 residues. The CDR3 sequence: CASNRGRWQGSSYNSPLHF. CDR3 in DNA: TGTGCCAGCAATCGGGGAAGATGGCAGGGGAGCTCCTATAATTCACCCCTCCACTTT.

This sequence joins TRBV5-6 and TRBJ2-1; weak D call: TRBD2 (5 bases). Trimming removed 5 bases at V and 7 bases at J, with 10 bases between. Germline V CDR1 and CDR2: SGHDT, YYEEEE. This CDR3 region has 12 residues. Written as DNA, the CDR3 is TGTGCCAGCAGGCGGGTGGCTAATGAGCAGTTCTTC. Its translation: CASRRVANEQFF.

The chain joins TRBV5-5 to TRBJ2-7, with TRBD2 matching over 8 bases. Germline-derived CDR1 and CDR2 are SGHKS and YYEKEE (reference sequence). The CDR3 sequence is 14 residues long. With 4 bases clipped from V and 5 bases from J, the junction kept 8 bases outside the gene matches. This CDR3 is CASSLPGGGNEQYF. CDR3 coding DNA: TGTGCCAGCAGCCTCCCGGGGGGGGGCAACGAGCAGTACTTC.

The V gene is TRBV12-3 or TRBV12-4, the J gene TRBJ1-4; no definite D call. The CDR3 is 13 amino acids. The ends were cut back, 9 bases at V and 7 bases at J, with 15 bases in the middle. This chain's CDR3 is CASRITGVEKLFF. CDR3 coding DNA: TGTGCCAGTAGAATTACCGGGGTTGAAAAACTGTTTTTT.

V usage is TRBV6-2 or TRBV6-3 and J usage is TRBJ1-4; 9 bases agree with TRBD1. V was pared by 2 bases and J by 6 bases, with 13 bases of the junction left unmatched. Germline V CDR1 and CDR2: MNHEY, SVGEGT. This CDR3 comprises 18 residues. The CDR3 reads CASSYPSGAGTGYEKLFF. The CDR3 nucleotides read TGTGCCAGCAGTTACCCTTCGGGAGCCGGGACAGGGTATGAAAAACTGTTTTTT.

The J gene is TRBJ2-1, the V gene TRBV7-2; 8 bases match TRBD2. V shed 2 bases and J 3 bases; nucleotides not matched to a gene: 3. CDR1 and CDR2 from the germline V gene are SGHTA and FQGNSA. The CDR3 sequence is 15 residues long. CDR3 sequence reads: CASSLRAGGYNEQFF. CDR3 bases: TGTGCCAGCAGCTTACGGGCGGGGGGCTACAATGAGCAGTTCTTC.

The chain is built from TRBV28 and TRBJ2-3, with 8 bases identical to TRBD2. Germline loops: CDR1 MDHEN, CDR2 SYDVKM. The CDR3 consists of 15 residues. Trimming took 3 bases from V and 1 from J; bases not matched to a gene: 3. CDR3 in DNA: TGTGCCAGCAGTTTCGGGGGGGCGGGCACAGATACGCAGTATTTT. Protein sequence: CASSFGGAGTDTQYF.

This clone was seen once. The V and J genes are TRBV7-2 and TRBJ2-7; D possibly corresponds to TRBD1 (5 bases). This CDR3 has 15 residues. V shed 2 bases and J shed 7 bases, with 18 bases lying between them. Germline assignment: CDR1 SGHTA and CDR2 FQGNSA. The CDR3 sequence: CASSLRVDRGSEQYF. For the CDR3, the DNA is TGTGCCAGCAGCTTAAGGGTAGATAGGGGTTCTGAGCAGTACTTC.

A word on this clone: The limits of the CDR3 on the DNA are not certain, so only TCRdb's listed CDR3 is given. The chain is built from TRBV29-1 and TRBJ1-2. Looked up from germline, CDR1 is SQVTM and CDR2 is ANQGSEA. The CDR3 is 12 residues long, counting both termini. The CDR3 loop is CSVDGFWGSGTF.

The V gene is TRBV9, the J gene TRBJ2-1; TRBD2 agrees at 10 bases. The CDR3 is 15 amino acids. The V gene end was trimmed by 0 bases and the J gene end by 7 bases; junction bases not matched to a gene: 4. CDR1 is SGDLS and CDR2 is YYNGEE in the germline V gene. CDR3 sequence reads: CASSVASGGVNEQFF. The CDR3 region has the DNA TGTGCCAGCAGCGTAGCTAGCGGGGGAGTTAATGAGCAGTTCTTC.

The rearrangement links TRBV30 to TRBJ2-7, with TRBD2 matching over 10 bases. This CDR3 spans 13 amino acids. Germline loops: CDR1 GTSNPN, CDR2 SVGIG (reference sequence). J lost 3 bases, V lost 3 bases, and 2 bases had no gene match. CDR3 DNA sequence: TGTGCCTGGAGGAAGCGGGGGGGCTACGAGCAGTACTTC. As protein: CAWRKRGGYEQYF.

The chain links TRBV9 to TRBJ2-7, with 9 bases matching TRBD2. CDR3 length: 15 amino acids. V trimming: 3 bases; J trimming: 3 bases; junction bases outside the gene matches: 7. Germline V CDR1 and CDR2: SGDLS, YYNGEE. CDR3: CASSGGSGGLYEQYF. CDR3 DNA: TGTGCCAGCAGCGGGGGTAGCGGGGGCCTCTACGAGCAGTACTTC.